These T cell receptor beta chains were read from a single sample in a study of blood T cells in healthy people across ages. MiXCR was run by TCRdb on the 5' RACE reads, yielding one entry per CDR3 protein. The profile shows about 680,000 distinct CDR3 sequences, approximately 49% of them singletons. Sequencing was performed on blood. These receptors were collected from a woman aged 55 to 70 in good health. Both conserved end residues are part of each CDR3. The D gene is left open where the match is weak. Clone size is given for some rows only: seen once, a few or many times, or a class if the clone is expanded.

TRBJ2-7	NA	TRBV6-2/TRBV6-3	NA	TGTGCCAGCAGTTACTCCAGTACCTACGAGCAGTACTTC	CASSYSSTYEQYF
TRBJ1-2	NA	TRBV30	few	TGTGCCTGGGACCGGCAGGGTGGTGGCTACACCTTC	CAWDRQGGGYTF
TRBJ1-1	NA	TRBV6-5	NA	TGTGCCAGCAGAATCGGAAAGATGGCTTTCTTT	CASRIGKMAFF
TRBJ2-2	NA	TRBV7-2	NA	TGTGCCAGCAGCTCCCGGACTTCCAGCCGGGGCACCGGGGAGCTGTTTTTT	CASSSRTSSRGTGELFF
TRBJ2-1	TRBD1	TRBV14	NA	TGTGCCAGCAGCCGACCCGGGACAGCTCCTTTCAATGAGCAGTTCTTC	CASSRPGTAPFNEQFF
TRBJ2-1	TRBD1	TRBV7-9	NA	TGTGCCAGCAGCCTGAGACAGGGGAACGATGAGCAGTTCTTC	CASSLRQGNDEQFF
TRBJ2-5	NA	TRBV15	NA	TGTGCCACCAGCAGAGCGTACCAAGAGACCCAGTACTTC	CATSRAYQETQYF
TRBJ1-1	TRBD1	TRBV4-1	NA	TGCGCCAGCAGCAAAGGACAGGGAAGGACTGACACTGAAGCTTTCTTT	CASSKGQGRTDTEAFF
TRBJ1-1	NA	TRBV11-2	NA	TGTGCCAGCGGCAGCAGGACAGCGAACACTGAAGCTTTCTTT	CASGSRTANTEAFF
TRBJ1-1	NA	TRBV12-3/TRBV12-4	NA	TGTGCCAGCAGTTTCCCCGGACCCGGAGCAGCTTTCTTT	CASSFPGPGAAFF
TRBJ2-1	NA	TRBV20-1	NA	TGCAGTGCTAGAGTAACTTACAATGAGCAGTTCTTC	CSARVTYNEQFF
TRBJ1-2	NA	TRBV7-2	few	TGTGCCAGCAGCTTAATCGGGGGACGAGACGGGTATGGCTACACCTTC	CASSLIGGRDGYGYTF
TRBJ1-5	TRBD1	TRBV20-1	NA	TGCAGTGCTACCGTCGGACAGGGAAGAAATCAGCCCCAGCATTTT	CSATVGQGRNQPQHF
TRBJ2-1	TRBD1	TRBV3-1	once	TGTGCCAGCAGCCTCCGGACAGGGAAGACCAATGAGCAGTTCTTC	CASSLRTGKTNEQFF
TRBJ2-1	NA	TRBV6-5	NA	TGTGCCAGCAGTTACGAGGACAACTACTACAATGAGCAGTTCTTC	CASSYEDNYYNEQFF
TRBJ1-2	TRBD1	TRBV6-2/TRBV6-3	NA	TGTGCCACCTGGACAGGGCTCAAGGGCTATGGCTACACCTTC	CATWTGLKGYGYTF
TRBJ2-7	NA	TRBV7-9	NA	TGTGCCAGCAGCGACACGTGGGGAACCTACGAGCAGTACTTC	CASSDTWGTYEQYF
TRBJ1-6	NA	TRBV7-9	NA	TGTGCCAGCAGCCAAACGGTTTCTTATTCACCCCTCCACTTT	CASSQTVSYSPLHF
TRBJ2-3	TRBD2	TRBV4-2	NA	TGTGCCAGCAGCCAAGCACCCAGCGGGGGGAACACAGATACGCAGTATTTT	CASSQAPSGGNTDTQYF
TRBJ1-2	NA	TRBV28	NA	TGTGCCAGCAGTTTACGGAACAGGGATGGCTACACCTTC	CASSLRNRDGYTF
TRBJ2-1	NA	TRBV4-2	NA	TGTGCCAGCAGCCAAGATGAGGGGCTAGGCAATGAGCAGTTCTTC	CASSQDEGLGNEQFF
TRBJ1-5	NA	TRBV6-2/TRBV6-3	NA	TGTGCCAGCAGTAGCACAGGGACCAATCAGCCCCAGCATTTT	CASSSTGTNQPQHF
TRBJ2-1	NA	TRBV6-5	NA	TGTGCCAGCAGTTATGGGGACTCCCAGTTCTTC	CASSYGDSQFF
TRBJ1-6	NA	TRBV27	NA	TGTGCCAGTAGAACCGGGCCCTATAATTCACCCCTCCACTTT	CASRTGPYNSPLHF
TRBJ1-5	NA	TRBV21-1	NA	TGTGCCAGTAACAGGGGAAACGGTCAGCCCCAGCATTTT	CASNRGNGQPQHF
TRBJ2-1	TRBD1	TRBV18	few	TGTGCCAGCGCATCGTCAGGGGGTGAGCAGTTCTTC	CASASSGGEQFF
TRBJ2-5	TRBD2	TRBV20-1	NA	TGCAGTGGGACTAGCGGGGGAACATACAATGAGCAGTACTTC	CSGTSGGTYNEQYF
TRBJ1-5	TRBD1	TRBV5-6	NA	TGTGCCAGCAGCTCGACAGGGGGAGGCAATCAGCCCCAGCATTTT	CASSSTGGGNQPQHF
TRBJ1-2	NA	TRBV7-2	NA	TGTGCCAGCTCCATTCGGGCAGGGGAGGCTAACTATGGCTACACCTTC	CASSIRAGEANYGYTF
TRBJ2-1	TRBD2	TRBV4-2	NA	TGTGCCAGCAGCCAAGAGGGGGGGAATCGAAACAATGAGCAGTTCTTC	CASSQEGGNRNNEQFF
TRBJ2-7	TRBD1	TRBV9	NA	TGTGCCAGCAGCATTGGGGACAGTAGGAGAATGACCTACGAGCAGTACTTC	CASSIGDSRRMTYEQYF
TRBJ2-7	TRBD2	TRBV20-1	NA	TGCAGTGCTAGGGGAGGGCCCGAGCGGGGGCCCTACGAGCAGTACTTC	CSARGGPERGPYEQYF